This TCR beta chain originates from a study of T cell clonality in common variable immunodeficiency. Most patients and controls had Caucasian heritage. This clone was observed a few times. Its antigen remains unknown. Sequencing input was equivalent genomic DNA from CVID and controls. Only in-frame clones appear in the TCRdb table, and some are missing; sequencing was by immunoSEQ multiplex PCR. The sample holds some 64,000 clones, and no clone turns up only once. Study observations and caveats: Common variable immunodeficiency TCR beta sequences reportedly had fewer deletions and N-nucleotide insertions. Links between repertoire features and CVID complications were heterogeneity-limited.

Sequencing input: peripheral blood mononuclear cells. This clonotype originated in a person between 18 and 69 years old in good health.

The sequenced part of the CDR3 DNA is TGTGCCAGTAGTATAGCCTCGCTAGCGGGTAGCACAGATACC. The encoded protein is CASSIASLAGSTDT. The complete CDR3 protein is CASSIASLAGSTDTYTF. V gene TRBV19 combines with J gene TRBJ1-2; D call uncertain. The observed sequence ends 3 residues before the CDR3 terminus, with the missing tail filled in from the germline J gene. The CDR3 has 17 residues. CDR1 and CDR2 from the germline V gene are LNHDA and SQIVND (reference sequence).